This T cell receptor (beta chain) emerged from a study of shared T cell receptors in the human thymus. Trimming left V 8 bases short and J 3 bases short, with 11 bases between. Germline V gene sequence: CDR1 MNHNS, CDR2 SASEGT. This CDR3 comprises 13 residues. Sequencing was performed with immunoSEQ multiplex PCR; in TCRdb, only in-frame clones are kept and a portion is missing. The sample has some 700,000 clones, approximately 85% seen once. These data were also reused for a study on human thymus T cells. That report adds: Immunologically healthy infants in Finland undergoing congenital heart defect surgery were the donors. Resections that were taken during corrective heart surgery supplied the thymus tissue. What appeared biased in thymic and blood repertoires was the usage of V and J genes. Related work found strong thymic repertoire overlap between unrelated individuals.

Material for sequencing was thymocytes. This receptor was obtained from a girl younger than two with a congenital heart defect. The J gene is TRBJ1-5, the V gene TRBV6-1, with D uncertain. CDR3 in amino acids: CASRREPNQPQHF. DNA of the CDR3: TGTGCCAGCCGGCGGGAACCCAATCAGCCCCAGCATTTT.